The 25 T cell receptor beta chains below come from one sample, sequenced in a study of cytomegalovirus exposure and HLA in healthy donors. 13 Jbeta primers and 60 Vbeta primers were used for the PCR. The protocol was immunoSEQ multiplex PCR, while the TCRdb copy is restricted to in-frame clones and leaves out a portion. Among 150,000 to 200,000 clones, roughly two thirds were seen once, and the ten largest hold about 3%. Material: PBMCs. Every receptor here comes from a woman in her forties in good health and CMV-seropositive.

The J gene is TRBJ2-5, the V gene TRBV19, with TRBD2 matching over 12 bases. This CDR3 has 15 residues. The V gene's germline CDR1 is LNHDA and CDR2 SQIVND (reference sequence). V trimming: 4 bases; J trimming: 4 bases; junction bases outside the gene matches: 4. The CDR3 DNA is TGTGCCAGTAGTAACGGACTAGCGGGGTCAGAGACCCAGTACTTC. This sequence encodes CASSNGLAGSETQYF.

The chain has TRBV7-9 and TRBJ2-5; D is possibly TRBD1 (6 bases). The CDR3 extends over 14 amino acids. V was clipped by 5 bases and J by 5 bases, with 15 bases between them. CDR1 SEHNR and CDR2 FQNEAQ come from the germline V gene (reference sequence). The CDR3 protein is CASSHGTSGETQYF. The CDR3 DNA follows: TGTGCCAGCAGCCATGGGACATCCGGGGAGACCCAGTACTTC.

By share of the sample, this clone is medium-sized. J is TRBJ2-7 and V is TRBV10-3; D is perhaps TRBD1 (6 bases). Trimming took 6 bases from V and 4 from J, leaving 16 bases between them. CDR1 ENHRY and CDR2 SYGVKD come from the germline V gene. The CDR3 loop spans 14 amino acids. CDR3 in amino acids: CAISSQGGDYEQYF. CDR3 DNA sequence: TGTGCCATCAGCTCACAGGGTGGGGATTACGAGCAGTACTTC.

This chain uses TRBV4-1 with TRBJ2-5; D is perhaps TRBD1 (6 bases). CDR1 MGHRA and CDR2 YSYEKL come from the germline V gene. Trimming removed 4 bases from V and 2 bases from J, with 8 bases in between. There are 13 residues in the CDR3. The CDR3 loop reads CASSRGQQETQYF. CDR3 nucleotides: TGCGCCAGCAGCCGCGGACAGCAAGAGACCCAGTACTTC.

The V call is TRBV7-2, the J call TRBJ2-3; 16 bases are shared with TRBD2. The junction had 9 bases not matched to a gene; V was cut back by 4 bases and J by 5 bases. Germline CDR1 is SGHTA and CDR2 is FQGNSA. This CDR3 has 18 amino acids. CDR3 in DNA: TGTGCCAGCAGCTCCCCCGGGACTAGCGGGGGGGCCTTAGATACGCAGTATTTT. Its translation is CASSSPGTSGGALDTQYF.

This clone was detected only a few times. V and J are TRBV6-5 and TRBJ2-1, with a tentative D call TRBD2 (6 bases). The ends were cut back, 0 bases at V and 0 bases at J, with 9 bases in the middle. The CDR3 loop spans 16 amino acids. CDR1 is MNHEY, CDR2 SVGAGI, per germline. The CDR3 loop reads CASSYSWDFSYNEQFF. CDR3 nucleotides: TGTGCCAGCAGTTACTCTTGGGACTTCTCCTACAATGAGCAGTTCTTC.

The chain employs TRBV18 and TRBJ1-2; 9 nucleotides agree with TRBD1. V gave up 0 bases and J gave up 7 bases; unmatched junction bases: 6. CDR3 length: 15 residues. Per germline, CDR1 KGHSH and CDR2 LQKENI. For the CDR3, the DNA is TGTGCCAGCTCACCACCGGGACAGGGCGAGTGTGGCTACACCTTC. Protein: CASSPPGQGECGYTF. Variable domain in full (rest from reference TRBV18 and TRBJ1-2): NAGVMQNPRHLVRRRGQEARLRCSPMKGHSHVYWYRQLPEEGLKFMVYLQKENIIDESGMPKERFSAEFPKEGPSILRIQQVVRGDSAAYFCASSPPGQGECGYTFGSGTRLTVV.

The V call is TRBV13, the J call TRBJ1-3; TRBD1 matches 8 bases. Germline values: CDR1 PRHDT, CDR2 FYEKMQ (reference sequence). V dropped 5 bases and J dropped 3; count of bases not matched to a gene: 3. CDR3 length: 14 residues. The CDR3 region is CASSLDRGGNTIYF. DNA of the CDR3: TGTGCCAGCAGCCTCGACAGGGGTGGAAACACCATATATTTT.

The CDR3 DNA reads TGTGCCAGCAGCGGACAGGGGGCATGGAACACTGAAGCTTTCTTT. This encodes CASSGQGAWNTEAFF. The V gene is TRBV7-8, the J gene TRBJ1-1, with 11 positions matching TRBD1. Germline V gene sequence: CDR1 SGHVS, CDR2 FQNEAQ. V was clipped by 5 bases and J by 1 base; unmatched bases: 3. This CDR3 is 15 amino acids long. The complete variable domain, with remaining parts taken from reference TRBV7-8 and TRBJ1-1, reads GAGVSQSPRYKVAKRGQDVALRCDPISGHVSLFWYQQALGQGPEFLTYFQNEAQLDKSGLPSDRFFAERPEGSVSTLKIQRTQQEDSAVYLCASSGQGAWNTEAFFGQGTRLTVV.

This clone was observed a handful of times. The chain has TRBV7-2 and TRBJ1-1; a weak D match, TRBD1 (6 bases). CDR1 is SGHTA, CDR2 FQGNSA, per germline. This CDR3 is built from 12 residues. The V and J ends lost 3 bases and 6 bases respectively, with 8 bases between them. The CDR3 coding sequence is TGTGCCAGCAGCTTTTGGACAGCTGAAGCTTTCTTT. The encoded protein is CASSFWTAEAFF.

The V call is TRBV7-2, the J call TRBJ1-5; D gene uncertain. Germline loops: CDR1 SGHTA, CDR2 FQGNSA. Trimming removed 4 bases from V and 11 bases from J, with 21 bases in between. The CDR3 extends over 15 amino acids. Written as DNA, the CDR3 is TGTGCCAGCAGCTCTCTAGGTAGCGGAGGTATGGCCCAGCATTTT. Translated, it gives CASSSLGSGGMAQHF.

This clone occurred a few times. The gene calls are TRBV19 and TRBJ1-1, with 9 bases aligning to TRBD1. Trimming at V came to 5 bases and at J to 4 bases, leaving 5 bases not matched to a gene. The CDR3 totals 14 residues. CDR1 and CDR2 from the germline V gene are LNHDA and SQIVND (reference sequence). CDR3 amino acids: CASSWGGQGTEAFF. CDR3 DNA: TGTGCCAGTAGTTGGGGGGGACAGGGCACTGAAGCTTTCTTT.

This clone was observed a few times. The rearrangement uses TRBV4-1 and TRBJ2-5; perhaps TRBD2 as D (5 bases). The end of the DNA is better explained by TRBJ2-7, so the J call may be wrong. This CDR3 spans 15 amino acids. Germline values: CDR1 MGHRA, CDR2 YSYEKL. CDR3: CASSLAANGDYEQYF. CDR3 coding DNA: TGCGCCAGCAGCCTGGCGGCCAACGGGGACTACGAGCAGTACTTC.

As concerns this clone: One end of the junction does not line up with germline, which may come from a read error. The V call is TRBV5-6, the J call TRBJ1-2; TRBD1 agrees at 7 bases. Per the germline V gene, CDR1 is SGHDT and CDR2 is YYEEEE. This CDR3 contains 18 residues. CDR3 nucleotides: TGTGCCAGCAGCTTATTATGGTTAGGGGGACAGCCTAACTATGGCTACCCCTTC. This gives the protein CASSLLWLGGQPNYGYPF.

A few counts support this clone. This chain connects TRBV5-4 to TRBJ1-6; TRBD1 agrees at 9 bases. Germline lookup yields CDR1 SGHNT and CDR2 YYREEE (reference sequence). The V segment lost 4 bases and the J segment 6 bases; nucleotides outside the gene matches: 8. The CDR3 length is 16 residues. This CDR3 is CASSGAGTGPNSPLHF. CDR3 sequence (DNA): TGTGCCAGCAGCGGAGCCGGGACAGGGCCTAATTCACCCCTCCACTTT.

V is TRBV27 and J is TRBJ2-5, with 7 bases matching TRBD1. The CDR3 sequence is 14 residues long. Germline loops: CDR1 MNHEY, CDR2 SMNVEV (reference sequence). Trimming took 6 bases from V and 2 from J; bases not matched to a gene: 6. The CDR3 nucleotides are TGTGCCAGCAGCACAGGGACAGATCAAGAGACCCAGTACTTC. This translates into CASSTGTDQETQYF.

In its sample, this clone was seen a few times. The V call is TRBV10-1, the J call TRBJ1-5, with 9 bases fitting TRBD1. The CDR3 length is 16 residues. Germline V lookup: CDR1 WNHNN, CDR2 SYGVQD (reference sequence). With 6 bases clipped from V and 7 bases from J, the junction kept 13 bases outside the gene matches. Written as DNA, the CDR3 is TGCGCCAGCAGACCGGGACAGGGCAGCATGGGACAGCCCCAGCATTTT. Encoded protein: CASRPGQGSMGQPQHF.

As to this clone: At the DNA level, this CDR3 is encoded by other sequences in the same sample as well. The CDR3, as DNA: TGTGCCAGCAGCGGACAGACAAATACTGAAGCTTTCTTT. Translation gives CASSGQTNTEAFF. V and J are TRBV11-1 and TRBJ1-1; tentatively, D is TRBD1 (6 bases). Germline CDR1 SGHAT, CDR2 FQDESV (reference sequence). V shed 5 bases and J shed 5 bases, with 12 bases lying between them. The CDR3 runs 13 residues.

The chain combines TRBV5-4 with TRBJ2-7; a weak D match, TRBD1 (6 bases). This CDR3 region has 14 residues. Trimming pared 4 bases from V and 6 bases from J, leaving 17 bases between. CDR1 SGHNT and CDR2 YYREEE come from the germline V gene (reference sequence). This chain's CDR3 is CASSRTAGVSEQYF. In DNA, the CDR3 is TGTGCCAGCAGCCGGACGGCAGGGGTCAGCGAGCAGTACTTC.

The J gene is TRBJ2-1, the V gene TRBV27; D possibly corresponds to TRBD2 (7 bases). Germline-derived CDR1 and CDR2 are MNHEY and SMNVEV (reference sequence). V was cut by 2 bases and J by 10 bases, with 18 bases left in between. The CDR3 extends over 15 amino acids. CDR3 sequence reads: CASSLNWAGAWEQFF. In DNA, the CDR3 is TGTGCCAGCAGTTTAAACTGGGCGGGGGCATGGGAGCAGTTCTTC.

As regards this clone: Additional DNA sequences in this sample encode the identical CDR3. The rearrangement joins TRBV5-1 to TRBJ2-5; possible D gene TRBD1, 6 bases. The J call may be incorrect, as the DNA end agrees better with TRBJ2-7. The CDR3 extends over 13 amino acids. The V gene's germline CDR1 is SGHRS and CDR2 YFSETQ. The CDR3 loop is CASSLTGNYEQYF. CDR3 nucleotide sequence: TGCGCCAGCAGCTTGACAGGGAATTACGAGCAGTACTTC.

The chain uses TRBV7-9 and TRBJ2-2; D remains ambiguous. V was shortened by 4 bases and J by 6 bases, with 9 bases between the two germline ends. Germline V CDR1 and CDR2: SEHNR, FQNEAQ (reference sequence). The CDR3 spans 13 residues. The CDR3 nucleotides read TGTGCCAGCAGCTCGAGTGTTGCCGGGGAGCTGTTTTTT. Translated: CASSSSVAGELFF.

This clone was detected a few times. This chain joins TRBV7-2 and TRBJ1-1; TRBD1 might be the D (6 bases). Germline assignment: CDR1 SGHTA and CDR2 FQGNSA. Between the trimmed V and J ends, which lost 2 bases and 1 base, there was a span of 8 bases. The CDR3 contains 14 residues. Here the CDR3 reads CASSLSRGNTEAFF. In DNA form, the CDR3 reads TGTGCCAGCAGCTTAAGCAGGGGGAACACTGAAGCTTTCTTT.

There are a few counts of this clone. The chain uses TRBV28 and TRBJ1-4; perhaps TRBD1 as D (6 bases). Per germline, CDR1 MDHEN and CDR2 SYDVKM. The length of the CDR3 is 11 residues. V was shortened by 8 bases and J by 8 bases, with 9 bases between the two germline ends. CDR3 DNA: TGTGCCAGCTGGACAGAGGAAAAACTGTTTTTT. Residues: CASWTEEKLFF. Filled out from reference TRBV28 and TRBJ1-4, the complete variable domain reads DVKVTQSSRYLVKRTGEKVFLECVQDMDHENMFWYRQDPGLGLRLIYFSYDVKMKEKGDIPEGYSVSREKKERFSLILESASTNQTSMYLCASWTEEKLFFGSGTQLSVL.

This sequence joins TRBV2 and TRBJ1-2; 9 nucleotides line up with TRBD1. The CDR3 has 15 residues. Germline CDR1 and CDR2: SNHLY and FYNNEI. V shed 7 bases and J 4 bases; nucleotides not matched to a gene: 10. Here the CDR3 reads CASTDRGRSGYGYTF. The DNA for the CDR3 is TGTGCCAGCACGGACAGGGGCCGATCCGGCTATGGCTACACCTTC. Variable domain in full (rest from reference TRBV2 and TRBJ1-2): EPEVTQTPSHQVTQMGQEVILRCVPISNHLYFYWYRQILGQKVEFLVSFYNNEISEKSEIFDDQFSVERPDGSNFTLKIRSTKLEDSAMYFCASTDRGRSGYGYTFGSGTRLTVV.